These 9 T cell receptor beta chains share one sample of origin, sequenced in a study of STAT3 mutations in large granular lymphocyte leukemia. Their antigens remain unidentified. TCRdb's copy holds only in-frame clones and misses some; the assay was immunoSEQ multiplex PCR. The table has around 12,000 clones, over 70% seen once; the top ten hold about 51%. The study's findings and limits: Every T-cell large granular lymphocyte leukemia patient had at least one immunodominant TCR beta clonotype.

Sequenced: peripheral blood mononuclear cells. The receptor set was obtained from a man in his 60s with T-cell large granular lymphocyte leukemia. Some clones in this sample may be carry-over from other donors' samples.

This clone has a single count. This same CDR3 is encoded by further DNA sequences in the sample. V gene TRBV5-1 combines with J gene TRBJ2-3; D unresolved. Germline V gene lookup returns CDR1 SGHRS and CDR2 YFSETQ. This CDR3 is built from 12 residues. V lost 1 base to trimming and J lost 5 bases, with 5 bases between them. CDR3 region: CASSLNQDTQYF. CDR3 nucleotides: TGCGCCAGCAGCTTGAATCAAGATACGCAGTATTTT.

The CDR3 here is CASSQRASGVGYNEQFF. CDR3 nucleotide sequence: TGCGCCAGCAGTCAGAGGGCTAGCGGGGTTGGATACAATGAGCAGTTCTTC. The rearrangement joins TRBV4-3 to TRBJ2-1; 9 bases are shared with TRBD2. The CDR3 is 17 amino acids. Germline V gene sequence: CDR1 LGHNA, CDR2 YSLEER. V was clipped by 6 bases and J by 4 bases; unmatched bases: 13.

This clone was found a few times. The chain is built from TRBV7-9 and TRBJ1-1, with D hard to call. The germline CDR1 and CDR2 sequences are SEHNR and FQNEAQ (reference sequence). The CDR3 spans 15 residues. The V end lost 7 bases, the J end lost 6 bases, and 21 bases lay between the germline ends. CDR3 loop: CASNTSPGSRSEAFF. In DNA, the CDR3 is TGTGCCAGCAACACTTCACCGGGGAGTCGCTCTGAAGCTTTCTTT. Complete variable domain (other parts from reference TRBV7-9 and TRBJ1-1): DTGVSQNPRHKITKRGQNVTFRCDPISEHNRLYWYRQTLGQGPEFLTYFQNEAQLEKSRLLSDRFSAERPKGSFSTLEIQRTEQGDSAMYLCASNTSPGSRSEAFFGQGTRLTVV.

This clone has only one observation. The CDR3 spells CAISDVGIEAFF. The CDR3 DNA reads as TGTGCCATCAGTGACGTGGGTATTGAAGCTTTCTTT. The rearrangement uses TRBV10-3 and TRBJ1-1; D remains ambiguous. This CDR3 has 12 amino acids. V lost 3 bases, J lost 7 bases, and 9 bases lay in between. Germline V lookup: CDR1 ENHRY, CDR2 SYGVKD.

The V and J genes are TRBV6-5 and TRBJ1-2; D gene uncertain. This CDR3 region has 13 residues. V lost 6 bases to trimming and J lost 4 bases, with 12 bases between them. In germline, CDR1 is MNHEY, CDR2 SVGAGI. DNA of the CDR3: TGTGCCAGCAGCTCACAAATTTTCTATGGCTACACCTTC. This encodes CASSSQIFYGYTF.

V and J are TRBV6-6 and TRBJ2-7, with D unresolved. The V end lost 2 bases, the J end lost 3 bases, and 8 bases lay between the germline ends. Germline V lookup: CDR1 MNHNY, CDR2 SVGAGI (reference sequence). CDR3 length: 13 residues. This chain's CDR3 is CASSYVEDYEQYF. CDR3 DNA: TGTGCCAGCAGTTACGTCGAAGACTACGAGCAGTACTTC.

The table lists this clone with a few counts. The rearrangement uses TRBV5-6 and TRBJ1-2; D is undetermined. V was shortened by 4 bases and J by 4 bases, with 8 bases between the two germline ends. Germline loops: CDR1 SGHDT, CDR2 YYEEEE. The CDR3 consists of 12 residues. The CDR3 coding sequence is TGTGCCAGCAGCCTCAAAGGCTATGGCTACACCTTC. It codes for CASSLKGYGYTF.

This rearrangement joins TRBV5-6 to TRBJ1-3; D is perhaps TRBD1 (5 bases). This CDR3 spans 14 amino acids. The germline CDR1 and CDR2 sequences are SGHDT and YYEEEE. V lost 6 bases and J 7 bases, leaving 17 bases between the germline ends. CDR3 residues: CASTPGGSRNTIYF. CDR3 nucleotide sequence: TGTGCCAGCACCCCTGGGGGGTCTCGGAACACCATATATTTT.

The rearrangement uses TRBV28 and TRBJ2-1; D unclear. The germline V gene encodes CDR1 MDHEN and CDR2 SYDVKM. V lost 2 bases to trimming and J lost 6 bases, with 8 bases between them. The CDR3 contains 13 residues. In DNA form, the CDR3 reads TGTGCCAGCAGTTTAAATCTTGGCAATGAGCAGTTCTTC. Translation: CASSLNLGNEQFF.